The 6 T cell receptor beta chains in this list originate from one sample, sequenced in a study of shared clonotypes between healthy human individuals. TCRdb's table, derived via immunoSEQ multiplex PCR, lists solely in-frame clones and lacks some. Of some 580,000 clones in the sample, more than 95% were seen once. The sequenced material came from naive CD4+ T cells sorted from blood. As to subset: CD45RA+ positively selected. All receptors derive from a woman aged 25 to 45 in good health.

In nucleotides, the CDR3 is TGTGCCAGCATAGGCCCACCGATTCCAGATACGCAGTATTTT. Protein product: CASIGPPIPDTQYF. V and J are TRBV2 and TRBJ2-3; no clear D gene. The CDR3 is made up of 14 amino acids. Germline V gives CDR1 SNHLY, CDR2 FYNNEI. Trimming cost V 7 bases and J 4 bases, with 15 bases left between them.

This sequence joins TRBV7-2 and TRBJ2-7; 7 nucleotides match TRBD1. Unmatched junction bases numbered 16, after V lost 0 bases and J lost 2 bases. The CDR3 has 19 residues. Germline CDR1 SGHTA, CDR2 FQGNSA. CDR3 coding DNA: TGTGCCAGCAGCTTAGCGAACCCCGGTAGGACAGGTAAACCCTACGAGCAGTACTTC. Translated, it gives CASSLANPGRTGKPYEQYF.

In this sample, this clone turned up once. The chain is built from TRBV2 and TRBJ1-5, with D possibly being TRBD1 (6 bases). The germline V gene has CDR1 SNHLY and CDR2 FYNNEI. Between the trimmed V and J ends, which lost 2 bases and 7 bases, there was a span of 18 bases. The CDR3 length is 16 residues. Written as DNA, the CDR3 is TGTGCCAGCAGTGAAATCCGGACAGCCATCGGGCAGCCCCAGCATTTT. Encoded protein: CASSEIRTAIGQPQHF. Complete variable domain (other parts from reference TRBV2 and TRBJ1-5): EPEVTQTPSHQVTQMGQEVILRCVPISNHLYFYWYRQILGQKVEFLVSFYNNEISEKSEIFDDQFSVERPDGSNFTLKIRSTKLEDSAMYFCASSEIRTAIGQPQHFGDGTRLSIL.

V usage is TRBV7-3 and J usage is TRBJ2-2; the match to TRBD1 covers 8 bases. The CDR3 has 18 amino acids. Per the germline V gene, CDR1 is SGHTA and CDR2 is FQGTGA. With 5 bases clipped from V and 0 bases from J, the junction kept 11 bases outside the gene matches. The CDR3 here is CASSPTPGQAANTGELFF. The CDR3 bases are TGTGCCAGCAGCCCCACTCCGGGACAGGCTGCGAACACCGGGGAGCTGTTTTTT.

The genes are TRBV5-1 and TRBJ1-4, with a weak D call TRBD1 (5 bases). CDR3 length: 14 amino acids. Per germline, CDR1 SGHRS and CDR2 YFSETQ. V was pared by 0 bases and J by 8 bases, with 11 bases between. DNA of the CDR3: TGCGCCAGCAGCTTGGCCCTTGGGGCAGAAAAACTGTTTTTT. Translated: CASSLALGAEKLFF.

This chain uses TRBV19 with TRBJ1-5, with D unresolved. The length of the CDR3 is 15 residues. In germline, CDR1 is LNHDA, CDR2 SQIVND (reference sequence). The V gene lost 5 bases and the J gene lost 7 bases, with 18 bases spanning the gap. CDR3 DNA sequence: TGTGCCAGTAGTCACGGACTCCCCTGGAGGCAGCCCCAGCATTTT. It encodes CASSHGLPWRQPQHF.